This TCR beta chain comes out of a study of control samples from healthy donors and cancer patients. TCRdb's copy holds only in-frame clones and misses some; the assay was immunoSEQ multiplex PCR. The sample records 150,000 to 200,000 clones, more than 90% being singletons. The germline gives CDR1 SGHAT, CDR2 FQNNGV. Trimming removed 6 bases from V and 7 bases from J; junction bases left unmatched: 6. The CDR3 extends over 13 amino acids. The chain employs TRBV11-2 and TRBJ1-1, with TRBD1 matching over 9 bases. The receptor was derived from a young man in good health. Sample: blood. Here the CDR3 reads CASSPDRGSEAFF. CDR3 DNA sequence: TGTGCCAGCAGTCCTGACAGGGGGAGTGAAGCTTTCTTT.